This TCR beta chain was profiled in a study of T cell changes during pregnancy in multiple sclerosis. Per germline, CDR1 SGHRS and CDR2 YFSETQ. The CDR3 spans 15 residues. Trimming stripped 4 bases from V and 2 bases from J, with 10 bases between. The method was immunoSEQ multiplex PCR; TCRdb's version includes in-frame clones alone and lacks a portion of them. The profile shows over 40,000 clones, 70% to 90% of them singletons. The sample consisted of CD8+ T cells from peripheral blood mononuclear cells, taken after pregnancy. The chain uses TRBV5-1 and TRBJ2-6; D perhaps matches TRBD1 (5 bases). The TCR sequence derives from a female donor in good health, enrolled as a control in a pregnancy study. Written as DNA, the CDR3 is TGCGCCAGCAGCCCCCAGGGCCCTGGGGCCAACGTCCTGACTTTC. Translating gives CASSPQGPGANVLTF.